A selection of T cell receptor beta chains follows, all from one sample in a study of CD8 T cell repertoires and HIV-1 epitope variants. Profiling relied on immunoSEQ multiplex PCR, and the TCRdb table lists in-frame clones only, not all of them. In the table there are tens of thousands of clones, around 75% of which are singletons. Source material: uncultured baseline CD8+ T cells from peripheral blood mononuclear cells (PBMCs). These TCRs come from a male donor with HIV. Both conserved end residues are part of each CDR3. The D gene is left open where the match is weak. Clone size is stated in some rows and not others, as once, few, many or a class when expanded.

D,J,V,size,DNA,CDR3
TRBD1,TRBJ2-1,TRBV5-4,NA,TGTGCCAGCAGCTTGGAAGGGGACAGGGAAAATGAGCAGTTCTTC,CASSLEGDRENEQFF
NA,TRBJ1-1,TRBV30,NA,TGTGCCTGGAGTGGGTTCGGGGGAAACACTGAAGCTTTCTTT,CAWSGFGGNTEAFF
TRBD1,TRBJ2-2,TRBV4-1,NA,TGCGCCAGCAGCCAAGATTGGGACAGATACACCGGGGAGCTGTTTTTT,CASSQDWDRYTGELFF
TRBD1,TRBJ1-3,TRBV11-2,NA,TGTGCCAGCAGCTCAGGACAGGGACCTGGAAACACCATATATTTT,CASSSGQGPGNTIYF
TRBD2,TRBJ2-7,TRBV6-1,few,TGTGCCAGCAGTGCCTCGGTGGTAGCGGGAGATTCCTACGAGCAGTACTTC,CASSASVVAGDSYEQYF
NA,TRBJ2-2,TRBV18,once,TGTGCCAGCTCACAGGGAACCGGGGAGCTGTTTTTT,CASSQGTGELFF
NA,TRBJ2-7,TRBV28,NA,TGTGCCAGCAGTTGGCCAGGTAGGTACGAGCAGTACTTC,CASSWPGRYEQYF
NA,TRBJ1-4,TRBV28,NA,TGTGCCAGCAGTTTAGAGGCAACTAATGAAAAACTGTTTTTT,CASSLEATNEKLFF
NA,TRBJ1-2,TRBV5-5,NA,TGTGCCAGCAGCTTGGATCAGGAACGGTACTATGGCTACACCTTC,CASSLDQERYYGYTF
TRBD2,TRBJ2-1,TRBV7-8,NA,TGTGCCAGCAGCTTAAAAGGGACTAGCGGCTATGAGCAGTTCTTC,CASSLKGTSGYEQFF
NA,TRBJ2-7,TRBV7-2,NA,TGTGCCAGCAGCTTACGCAGGGTTGACGAGCAGTACTTC,CASSLRRVDEQYF
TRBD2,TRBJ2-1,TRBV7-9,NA,TGTGCCAGCAGCCCGCAGGGGCGGGGGGTCTACAATGAGCAGTTCTTC,CASSPQGRGVYNEQFF
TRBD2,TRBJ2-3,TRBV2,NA,TGTGCCAGCAGTGAATATAGCGGGGATGCAGATACGCAGTATTTT,CASSEYSGDADTQYF
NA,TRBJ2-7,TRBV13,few,TGTGCCAGCAGCTTAATGACGGGGCCCTACGAGCAGTACTTC,CASSLMTGPYEQYF
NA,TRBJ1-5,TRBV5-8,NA,TGTGCCAGCGGAATCAGGGGAAATCAGCCCCAGCATTTT,CASGIRGNQPQHF
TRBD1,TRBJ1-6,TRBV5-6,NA,TGTGCCAGCAGCTCCGACAGGGGGCTTAGCTCCTATAATTCACCCCTCCACTTT,CASSSDRGLSSYNSPLHF
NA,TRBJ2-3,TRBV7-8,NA,TGTGCCAGCAGTTCGGGCGATGGAACAGATACGCAGTATTTT,CASSSGDGTDTQYF
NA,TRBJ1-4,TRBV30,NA,TGTGCCTTAAATGGGCGGACAACTAATGAAAAACTGTTTTTT,CALNGRTTNEKLFF
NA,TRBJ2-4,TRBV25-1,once,TGTGCCATGAGACGGGGGGCTGCAATAGCCAAAAACATTCAGTACTTC,CAMRRGAAIAKNIQYF
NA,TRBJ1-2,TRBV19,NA,TGTGCCAGTAGCCACCCGACAGGTCGTACGGCTAACTATGGCTACACCTTC,CASSHPTGRTANYGYTF
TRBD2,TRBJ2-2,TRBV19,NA,TGTGCCAGTAGCGTTACTAGCGGGGGCGGGGAGCTGTTTTTT,CASSVTSGGGELFF
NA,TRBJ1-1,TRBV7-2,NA,TGTGCCAGCAGCTTCACAGGGAGTAACACTGAAGCTTTCTTT,CASSFTGSNTEAFF
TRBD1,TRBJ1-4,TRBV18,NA,TGTGCCAGCTCACCACTTGGGACAGGCGCGGTGTTTTTT,CASSPLGTGAVFF
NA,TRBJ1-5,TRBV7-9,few,TGTGCCAGCAGCTTAGAGAATCAGCCCCAGCATTTT,CASSLENQPQHF
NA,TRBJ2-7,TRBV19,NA,TGTGCCAGTAGTATAGATATAGGGGAGCCCTTCTACGAGCAGTACTTC,CASSIDIGEPFYEQYF
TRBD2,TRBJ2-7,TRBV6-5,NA,TGTGCCAGCAGCCCACAGGAGCGGGGCTACGAGCAGTACTTC,CASSPQERGYEQYF
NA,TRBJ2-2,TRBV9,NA,TGTGCCAGCAGCCCTCAGGCCGGGAATCCCGGGGAGCTGTTTTTT,CASSPQAGNPGELFF
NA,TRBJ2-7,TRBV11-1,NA,TGTGCCAGCAGCCCCTCGGTGCCCGTTGAGCAGTACTTC,CASSPSVPVEQYF
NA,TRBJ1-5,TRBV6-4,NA,TGTGCCAGCAGTGACCCGAGGGGGCCCCAGCATTTT,CASSDPRGPQHF
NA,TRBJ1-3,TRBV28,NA,TGTGCCAGCAGTCCCCCTTTAAGGGGTACTGGAAACACCATATATTTT,CASSPPLRGTGNTIYF